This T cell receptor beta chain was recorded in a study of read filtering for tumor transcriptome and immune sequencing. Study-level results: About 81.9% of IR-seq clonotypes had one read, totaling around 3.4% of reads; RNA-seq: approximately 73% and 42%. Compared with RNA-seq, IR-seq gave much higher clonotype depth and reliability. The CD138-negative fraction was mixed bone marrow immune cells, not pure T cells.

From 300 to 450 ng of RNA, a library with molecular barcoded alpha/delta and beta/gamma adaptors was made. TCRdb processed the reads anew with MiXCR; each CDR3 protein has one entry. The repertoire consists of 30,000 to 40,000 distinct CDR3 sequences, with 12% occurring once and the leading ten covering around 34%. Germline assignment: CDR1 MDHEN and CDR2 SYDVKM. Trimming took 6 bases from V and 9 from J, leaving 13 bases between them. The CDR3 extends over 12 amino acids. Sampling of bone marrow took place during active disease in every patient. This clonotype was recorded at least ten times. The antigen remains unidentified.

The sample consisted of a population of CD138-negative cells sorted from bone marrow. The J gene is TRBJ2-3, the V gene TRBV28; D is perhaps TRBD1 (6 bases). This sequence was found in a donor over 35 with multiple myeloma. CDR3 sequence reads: CASSSNRVTQYF. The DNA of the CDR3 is TGTGCCAGCAGCTCTAACAGGGTGACGCAGTATTTT.